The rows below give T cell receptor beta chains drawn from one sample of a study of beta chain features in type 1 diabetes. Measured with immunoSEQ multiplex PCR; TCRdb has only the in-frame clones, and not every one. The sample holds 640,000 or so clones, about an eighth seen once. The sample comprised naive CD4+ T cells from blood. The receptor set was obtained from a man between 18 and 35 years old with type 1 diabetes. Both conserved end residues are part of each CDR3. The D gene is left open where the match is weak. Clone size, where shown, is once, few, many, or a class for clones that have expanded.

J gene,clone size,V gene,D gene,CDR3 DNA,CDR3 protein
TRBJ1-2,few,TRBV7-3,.,TGTGCCAGCAGCCCAGGACTGGGATATGGCTACACCTTC,CASSPGLGYGYTF
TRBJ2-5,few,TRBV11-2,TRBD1,TGTGCCAGCAGCCCGGGGACAGGGTGGGAGACCCAGTACTTC,CASSPGTGWETQYF
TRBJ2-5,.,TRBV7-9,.,TGTGCCAGCAGCTTAGGGGCGGTTGAGACCCAGTACTTC,CASSLGAVETQYF
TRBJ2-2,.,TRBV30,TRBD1,TGTGCCTGGGGGACAGGGAACACCGGGGAGCTGTTTTTT,CAWGTGNTGELFF
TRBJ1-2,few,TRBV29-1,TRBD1,TGCAGCGTCAAAAGAGAGACAGGGAAGAGTGGCTACACCTTC,CSVKRETGKSGYTF
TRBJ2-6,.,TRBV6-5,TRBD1,TGTGCCAGCATCGGGACAGCCTCTGGGGCCAACGTCCTGACTTTC,CASIGTASGANVLTF
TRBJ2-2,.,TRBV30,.,TGTGCCTGGGGACTGGTTAACACCGGGGAGCTGTTTTTT,CAWGLVNTGELFF
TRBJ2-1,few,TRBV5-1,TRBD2,TGCGCCAGCAGCGCACGGACTAGCGGGAGTTCCTACAATGAGCAGTTCTTC,CASSARTSGSSYNEQFF
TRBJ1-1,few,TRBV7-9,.,TGTGCCAGCAGCTTTGGGCCCGATGTTGAAGCTTTCTTT,CASSFGPDVEAFF
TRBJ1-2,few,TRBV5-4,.,TGTGCCAGCAGCTTGTCGGTGGGAAGGTATGGCTACACCTTC,CASSLSVGRYGYTF
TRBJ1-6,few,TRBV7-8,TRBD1,TGTGCCAGCAGCTTACGAGGACAGGGGGCTCGTTCACCCCTCCACTTT,CASSLRGQGARSPLHF
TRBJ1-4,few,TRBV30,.,TGTGCCTGGAGTTTTAATGAAAAACTGTTTTTT,CAWSFNEKLFF
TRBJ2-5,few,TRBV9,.,TGTGCCAGCAGCGTAAGGGGACCGGAGACCCAGTACTTC,CASSVRGPETQYF
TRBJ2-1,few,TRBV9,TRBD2,TGTGCCAGCAGCGTAGTACCCGGGGGGTACAATGAGCAGTTCTTC,CASSVVPGGYNEQFF
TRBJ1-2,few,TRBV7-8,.,TGTGCCAGCAGCCAGGGAAGGGGAAGACGGGTGGGTGGCTACACCTTC,CASSQGRGRRVGGYTF
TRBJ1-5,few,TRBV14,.,TGTGCCAGCAGCCAAGAAGGAAGGGATCAGCCCCAGCATTTT,CASSQEGRDQPQHF
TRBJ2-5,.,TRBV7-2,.,TGTGCCAGCAGCATAGAGAGAGGCAGGAAAGAGACCCAGTACTTC,CASSIERGRKETQYF
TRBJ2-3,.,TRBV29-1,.,TGCAGCGGGATCCGGGACACCATAATGACGGATACGCAGTATTTT,CSGIRDTIMTDTQYF
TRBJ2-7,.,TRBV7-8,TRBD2,TGTGCCAGCAGCGTTGGGACTAGCGGGGTCCAGGAGCAGTACTTC,CASSVGTSGVQEQYF
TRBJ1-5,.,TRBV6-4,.,TGTGCCAGAGGGACGGAGAATCAGCCCCAGCATTTT,CARGTENQPQHF
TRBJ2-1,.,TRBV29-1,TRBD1,TGCAGCGTTGCGACAGGGACACGTAGGAATGAGCAGTTCTTC,CSVATGTRRNEQFF
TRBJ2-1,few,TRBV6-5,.,TGTGCCAGCAGTTACTCGGTCGGAGAGCAGTTCTTC,CASSYSVGEQFF
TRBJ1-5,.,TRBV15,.,TGTGCCACCAGCGCCCGGACAGCTAGCAATCAGCCCCAGCATTTT,CATSARTASNQPQHF
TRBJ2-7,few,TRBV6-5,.,TGTGCCAGCAGTTACGGGCAGGGGTCCTCCTACGAGCAGTACTTC,CASSYGQGSSYEQYF
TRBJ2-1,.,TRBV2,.,TGTGCCAGCAGTGTTGGGCCTTGGGGGGCGACCTACAATGAGCAGTTCTTC,CASSVGPWGATYNEQFF
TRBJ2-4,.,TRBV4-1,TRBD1,TGCGCCAGCAGCCAAGTAGGACAGGGGGAGGCCAAAAACATTCAGTACTTC,CASSQVGQGEAKNIQYF
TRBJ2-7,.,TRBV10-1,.,TGCGCCAGCAGGGCAGATCCAGGCTCCTACGAGCAGTACTTC,CASRADPGSYEQYF